These 32 T cell receptor beta chains were all obtained from the same sample, sequenced in a study of T cells in Graves' hyperthyroidism and ophthalmopathy. The source material, RNA transcripts, was used to amplify TCR beta CDR3 regions. Initially, a first-round RT-PCR of the TCR CDR3 employed the HTBI primer set. A single record per CDR3 protein comes from TCRdb applying MiXCR to the multiplex PCR reads. The profile covers about 270,000 distinct CDR3 sequences, with around 20% appearing a single time and around 62% taken by the ten largest. The sequenced sample was blood. These receptors were collected from a man aged 25-40 years with Graves' ophthalmopathy.

The V and J genes are TRBV29-1 and TRBJ2-3; 9 bases map to TRBD2. CDR1 and CDR2 (germline): SQVTM, ANQGSEA. The CDR3 is made up of 17 amino acids. The J segment lost 1 base and the V segment lost 4 bases, leaving 12 bases of the junction unmatched. CDR3 in DNA: TGCAGCGTTGCGGGAGGCGGGAGGGCGTTACGCACAGATACGCAGTATTTT. It codes for CSVAGGGRALRTDTQYF.

This clonotype has a handful of counts. The chain employs TRBV27 and TRBJ2-5; tentatively, D is TRBD1 or TRBD2 (5 bases each). This CDR3 has 13 amino acids. Germline V gene data show CDR1 as MNHEY and CDR2 as SMNVEV (reference sequence). The V and J ends lost 5 bases and 2 bases respectively, with 9 bases between them. The chain's CDR3 is CASSRDPQETQYF. CDR3 nucleotides: TGTGCCAGCAGTCGGGACCCACAAGAGACCCAGTACTTC.

The rearrangement links TRBV28 to TRBJ1-5; D is unclear. CDR1 is MDHEN and CDR2 is SYDVKM in the germline V gene. This CDR3 region has 17 residues. Trimming stripped 6 bases from V and 1 base from J, with 19 bases between. CDR3 nucleotide sequence: TGTGCCAGCAGAGAAAATTTCGGGGTCCTAAGCAATCAGCCCCAGCATTTT. Protein: CASRENFGVLSNQPQHF.

The chain recombines TRBV10-3 with TRBJ1-4, with 7 bases lining up with TRBD1. Unmatched junction bases numbered 3, after V lost 4 bases and J lost 4 bases. The CDR3 runs 14 residues. In germline, CDR1 is ENHRY, CDR2 SYGVKD. CDR3 loop: CAISAGQLNEKLFF. The CDR3 DNA reads as TGTGCCATCAGTGCGGGACAGCTTAATGAAAAACTGTTTTTT.

The genes are TRBV6-5 and TRBJ2-5; 7 nucleotides match TRBD1. CDR3 length equals 18 residues. V gave up 2 bases and J gave up 3 bases; unmatched junction bases: 15. The germline V gene has CDR1 MNHEY and CDR2 SVGAGI. DNA of the CDR3: TGTGCCAGCAGTTACCAAAGCATCTCGACAGGGTTGGAAGAGACCCAGTACTTC. Translation: CASSYQSISTGLEETQYF.

The J gene is TRBJ2-5, the V gene TRBV6-2 or TRBV6-3; TRBD1 matches 7 bases. V lost 0 bases to trimming and J lost 1 base; unmatched junction nucleotides: 2. There are 15 residues in the CDR3. The germline V gene has CDR1 MNHEY and CDR2 SVGEGT. As DNA, the CDR3 is TGTGCCAGCAGTTACTCGACAGGGATCCAAGAGACCCAGTACTTC. It yields the protein CASSYSTGIQETQYF.

This clonotype has a count of ten or more. The chain has TRBV12-3 or TRBV12-4 and TRBJ2-1; TRBD1 is a possible D gene (5 bases). The CDR3 extends over 13 amino acids. Trimming took 3 bases from V and 6 from J, leaving 9 bases between them. CDR3 in DNA: TGTGCCAGCAGTTTTCGTCAGGGCAATGAGCAGTTCTTC. Encoded protein: CASSFRQGNEQFF.

This chain connects TRBV2 to TRBJ2-7; D is uncertain. The CDR3 sequence is 10 residues long. Trimming stripped 5 bases from V and 4 bases from J, with 3 bases between. Germline V gene lookup returns CDR1 SNHLY and CDR2 FYNNEI. Written as DNA, the CDR3 is TGTGCCAGCAGTAAATACGAGCAGTACTTC. Amino acid sequence: CASSKYEQYF.

This clonotype has a handful of counts. The genes are TRBV6-1 and TRBJ2-7; no definite D call. This CDR3 region has 14 residues. V dropped 5 bases and J dropped 0 bases, with 11 bases sitting between them. Germline CDR1 and CDR2: MNHNS and SASEGT. CDR3 DNA sequence: TGTGCCAGCAGTTCCGACTCTTCCTCCTACGAGCAGTACTTC. Its protein is CASSSDSSSYEQYF.

This clonotype was recorded at least ten times. J is TRBJ2-3 and V is TRBV3-1; the D gene is possibly TRBD1 (5 bases). Germline CDR1 LGHDT, CDR2 YNNKEL (reference sequence). This CDR3 comprises 13 residues. The V gene lost 3 bases and the J gene lost 7 bases, with 11 bases spanning the gap. The CDR3 DNA sequence: TGTGCCAGCAGCCAGCCCGACAGCAATACGCAGTATTTT. Its protein is CASSQPDSNTQYF.

Regarding this clonotype: This may come from a read error, since a much larger clone is one base off. The V gene is TRBV7-9, the J gene TRBJ1-4; a weak D match, TRBD1 (5 bases). The CDR3 is 15 amino acids. The germline V gene encodes CDR1 SEHNR and CDR2 FQNEAQ (reference sequence). V lost 5 bases and J lost 8, with 18 bases in between. This CDR3 reads CASSQSTEGGEKLFF. The CDR3, as DNA: TGTGCCAGCAGCCAATCGACAGAGGGTGGAGAAAAACTGTTTTTT.

This clonotype was seen a few times. This chain uses TRBV20-1 with TRBJ2-3, with D perhaps matching TRBD1 or TRBD2 (5 bases each). CDR1 DFQATT and CDR2 SNEGSKA come from the germline V gene (reference sequence). The CDR3 covers 18 residues. V was pared by 4 bases and J by 1 base, with 24 bases between. CDR3 amino acids: CSAKVGVEGLVGTDTQYF. The CDR3 bases are TGCAGTGCTAAGGTGGGGGTTGAAGGGCTGGTTGGCACAGATACGCAGTATTTT.

J is TRBJ2-6 and V is TRBV3-1; possibly TRBD1 for D (6 bases). V dropped 2 bases and J dropped 10 bases, with 9 bases sitting between them. The CDR3 has 13 amino acids. Germline assignment: CDR1 LGHDT and CDR2 YNNKEL (reference sequence). The DNA of the CDR3 is TGTGCCAGCAGCCAAACAGGGTCAAACGTCCTGACTTTC. Encoded protein: CASSQTGSNVLTF.

The sample holds many counts of this clonotype. The V and J genes are TRBV11-2 and TRBJ2-5; the match to TRBD2 covers 11 bases. V lost 1 base, J lost 4 bases, and 5 bases stayed unmatched. Germline V gene lookup returns CDR1 SGHAT and CDR2 FQNNGV. The CDR3 is 16 residues long. The CDR3: CASSLVRGTSGETQYF. CDR3 nucleotides: TGTGCCAGCAGCTTAGTACGCGGGACTAGCGGAGAGACCCAGTACTTC.

CDR3 in DNA: TGCAGTGCTAGACCCGGACAGGGGGAAAGTAATTCACCCCTCCACTTT. This gives the protein CSARPGQGESNSPLHF. The chain couples TRBV20-1 to TRBJ1-6, with 10 bases matching TRBD1. This CDR3 contains 16 residues. Looked up from germline, CDR1 is DFQATT and CDR2 is SNEGSKA (reference sequence). The junction had 7 bases not matched to a gene; V was cut back by 2 bases and J by 6 bases.

The rearrangement links TRBV20-1 to TRBJ1-6; TRBD1 is a possible D gene (6 bases). The CDR3 spans 14 residues. V lost 1 base to trimming and J lost 9 bases, with 13 bases between them. From germline, CDR1 is DFQATT and CDR2 SNEGSKA (reference sequence). CDR3 protein: CSARAQGPGSPLHF. CDR3 coding DNA: TGCAGTGCTAGAGCACAGGGCCCAGGTTCACCCCTCCACTTT.

In its sample, this clonotype was seen a few times. The chain couples TRBV24-1 to TRBJ1-1; D is undetermined. Trimming took off 1 base at V and 0 bases at J, with 8 bases between the two ends. The CDR3 runs 15 residues. Germline V gene sequence: CDR1 KGHDR, CDR2 SFDVKD. CDR3 residues: CATSDFRRMNTEAFF. The CDR3 DNA reads TGTGCCACCAGTGATTTTCGGCGGATGAACACTGAAGCTTTCTTT.

This clonotype was seen a few times. The chain joins TRBV6-1 to TRBJ1-2, with D possibly matching TRBD1 (5 bases). The CDR3 has 13 amino acids. Germline loops: CDR1 MNHNS, CDR2 SASEGT. V was clipped by 2 bases and J by 5 bases, with 9 bases between them. The CDR3 spells CASSESWGYGYTF. Written as DNA, the CDR3 is TGTGCCAGCAGTGAATCCTGGGGGTATGGCTACACCTTC.

This clonotype was seen a handful of times. The gene calls are TRBV29-1 and TRBJ2-1, with 7 bases that match TRBD2. V gave up 7 bases and J gave up 8 bases; unmatched junction bases: 8. The CDR3 contains 12 residues. The germline gives CDR1 SQVTM, CDR2 ANQGSEA. The DNA for the CDR3 is TGCAGCGGGCGGGAGTTGAACTATGAGCAGTTCTTC. Translating it yields CSGRELNYEQFF.

This clonotype was detected a few times. The junction departs from the called germline gene at one end, perhaps through a read error. The chain joins TRBV2 to TRBJ1-2; 7 nucleotides line up with TRBD1. Germline V gene sequence: CDR1 SNHLY, CDR2 FYNNEI. This CDR3 has 14 amino acids. CDR3: CASSGQGGNYGCTF. The CDR3 region has the DNA TGTGCCAGCAGTGGACAGGGTGGAAACTATGGCTGCACCTTC.

This clonotype has ten or more counts. V and J are TRBV3-1 and TRBJ2-7; no definite D call. CDR1 and CDR2 (germline): LGHDT, YNNKEL (reference sequence). The CDR3 sequence is 12 residues long. Trimming removed 4 bases at V and 3 bases at J, with 7 bases between. This CDR3 reads CASSRNDYEQYF. The DNA for the CDR3 is TGTGCCAGCAGCCGGAATGACTACGAGCAGTACTTC.

V usage is TRBV5-6 and J usage is TRBJ2-7; D is perhaps TRBD2 (5 bases). In germline, CDR1 is SGHDT, CDR2 YYEEEE. V was trimmed by 2 bases and J by 5 bases, leaving 17 bases between them. CDR3 length: 15 residues. CDR3 sequence reads: CASSLERIRWHEQYF. Here the CDR3 DNA reads TGTGCCAGCAGCTTAGAGCGGATAAGGTGGCACGAGCAGTACTTC. Variable domain in full (rest from reference TRBV5-6 and TRBJ2-7): DAGVTQSPTHLIKTRGQQVTLRCSPKSGHDTVSWYQQALGQGPQFIFQYYEEEERQRGNFPDRFSGHQFPNYSSELNVNALLLGDSALYLCASSLERIRWHEQYFGPGTRLTVT.

This chain uses TRBV28 with TRBJ2-3; 11 positions match TRBD2. The CDR3 has 16 residues. The V gene end was trimmed by 4 bases and the J gene end by 2 bases; junction bases not matched to a gene: 5. Germline V gene sequence: CDR1 MDHEN, CDR2 SYDVKM. The CDR3 DNA reads as TGTGCCAGCAGTTCCATAGCGGGAGGGAACACAGATACGCAGTATTTT. Translating it yields CASSSIAGGNTDTQYF.

This clonotype came up a few times. The chain joins TRBV9 to TRBJ2-1; 8 bases align to TRBD2. Germline V gene data show CDR1 as SGDLS and CDR2 as YYNGEE. The CDR3 loop spans 17 amino acids. The V and J ends lost 0 bases and 4 bases, in that order; junction bases with no gene match: 9. CDR3 bases: TGTGCCAGCAGCGTAGCCCCGGCTAGCGGGCCTTACAATGAGCAGTTCTTC. It specifies CASSVAPASGPYNEQFF. Looking up the rest from reference TRBV9 and TRBJ2-1 gives the full variable domain: DSGVTQTPKHLITATGQRVTLRCSPRSGDLSVYWYQQSLDQGLQFLIQYYNGEERAKGNILERFSAQQFPDLHSELNLSSLELGDSALYFCASSVAPASGPYNEQFFGPGTRLTVL.

This clonotype occurred many times. This chain joins TRBV3-1 and TRBJ1-1; no clear D. Germline V gene lookup returns CDR1 LGHDT and CDR2 YNNKEL (reference sequence). V shed 4 bases and J shed 1 base, with 7 bases lying between them. This CDR3 is 13 amino acids long. The CDR3 spells CASSRGENTEAFF. For the CDR3, the DNA is TGTGCCAGCAGCCGTGGTGAGAACACTGAAGCTTTCTTT.

This clonotype was counted at least ten times. The J gene is TRBJ2-7, the V gene TRBV28, with D tentatively TRBD1 (6 bases). With 9 bases removed from V and 5 bases from J, the gap between germline ends came to 20 bases. Looked up from germline, CDR1 is MDHEN and CDR2 is SYDVKM. The CDR3 runs to 14 residues. The CDR3 coding sequence is TGTGCCAGTGCTTGGGCAGGGGTGAGAGACGAGCAGTACTTC. It specifies CASAWAGVRDEQYF.

The rearrangement joins TRBV5-1 to TRBJ2-3, with 7 bases identical to TRBD2. The junction had 9 bases not matched to a gene; V was cut back by 0 bases and J by 5 bases. The CDR3 runs 16 residues. Germline V lookup: CDR1 SGHRS, CDR2 YFSETQ. Here the CDR3 DNA reads TGCGCCAGCAGCTTGGTAGGACTAGGGGAAGTAGATACGCAGTATTTT. It codes for CASSLVGLGEVDTQYF. Combining the CDR3 with reference TRBV5-1 and TRBJ2-3 gives the whole variable domain KAGVTQTPRYLIKTRGQQVTLSCSPISGHRSVSWYQQTPGQGLQFLFEYFSETQRNKGNFPGRFSGRQFSNSRSEMNVSTLELGDSALYLCASSLVGLGEVDTQYFGPGTRLTVL.

This clonotype was found a few times. This sequence joins TRBV24-1 and TRBJ2-1, with TRBD2 identical over 10 bases. The germline V gene encodes CDR1 KGHDR and CDR2 SFDVKD. The CDR3 has 14 amino acids. The V gene end was trimmed by 6 bases and the J gene end by 5 bases; junction bases not matched to a gene: 3. As DNA, the CDR3 is TGTGCCACCAGTAGTACTAGCGGGGACAATGAGCAGTTCTTC. This gives the protein CATSSTSGDNEQFF.

V and J are TRBV6-2 or TRBV6-3 and TRBJ2-7; possibly TRBD2 for D (5 bases). The V end lost 6 bases, the J end lost 0 bases, and 18 bases lay between the germline ends. CDR3 length: 16 amino acids. Germline-derived CDR1 and CDR2 are MNHEY and SVGEGT. The CDR3 DNA follows: TGTGCCAGCAGAGGAGGCGGTACCTTGAGCTCCTACGAGCAGTACTTC. It encodes CASRGGGTLSSYEQYF.

The DNA for the CDR3 is TGTGCCACCAGCAGAGAGGGCGGAAACACAGATACGCAGTATTTT. Encoded protein: CATSREGGNTDTQYF. The V call is TRBV15, the J call TRBJ2-3; D not certain. This CDR3 is built from 15 residues. Germline CDR1 and CDR2: LNHNV and YYDKDF (reference sequence). V was cut by 0 bases and J by 2 bases, with 9 bases left in between.

This clonotype was observed a few times. The chain employs TRBV3-1 and TRBJ2-7; 12 bases line up with TRBD2. The CDR3 contains 18 residues. Germline loops: CDR1 LGHDT, CDR2 YNNKEL (reference sequence). The V gene end was trimmed by 3 bases and the J gene end by 9 bases; junction bases not matched to a gene: 18. The CDR3 nucleotides read TGTGCCAGCAGCCATGAACTTCCCGGGACTAGCGGGCCACCAAGGCAGTACTTC. Translated: CASSHELPGTSGPPRQYF.

This clonotype occurred a few times. The rearrangement links TRBV28 to TRBJ1-2; TRBD1 is a possible D gene (6 bases). The CDR3 has 15 residues. V lost 3 bases and J lost 5, with 16 bases in between. Germline CDR1 is MDHEN and CDR2 is SYDVKM. The CDR3 DNA sequence: TGTGCCAGCAGTTTGCGTGACAGGCCTCTATATGGCTACACCTTC. Residues: CASSLRDRPLYGYTF.